The T cell receptor beta chain under discussion was sequenced for a study of cytomegalovirus exposure and HLA in healthy donors. The CDR3 totals 18 residues. Germline V gives CDR1 SGHRS, CDR2 YFSETQ. Vbeta (60) and Jbeta (13) primers were used in the PCR. Using immunoSEQ multiplex PCR, the repertoire was profiled, and TCRdb retains in-frame clones only, with some absent. Here the sample spans around 150,000 clones, approximately 80% being singletons. Turning to this clone: At one boundary the junction diverges from the germline segment, which might be a read error.

V usage is TRBV5-1 and J usage is TRBJ2-7; a possible D gene is TRBD2 (7 bases). The sample comprised PBMCs. This receptor was identified in a woman aged 18-29 years in good health and CMV-seronegative. CDR3 coding DNA: TGCGTCAGCAGCTTGTCCCCGCGAGTACGGGGGGCCTACTACGAGCAGTACTTC. Residues: CVSSLSPRVRGAYYEQYF.